The following is a T cell receptor beta chain sequence with its context. This entry comes from a study of blood T cell repertoires in COVID-19. Study-level background: COVID-19 samples from acute and convalescent phases originated in the United States, Italy and Spain. Sample material is recorded as cDNA or gDNA derived from T cells, B-cell-depleted T cells, or PBMCs.

Repertoires were generated with immunoSEQ multiplex PCR, while TCRdb's copy carries only in-frame clones and drops some. There are roughly 360,000 clones in the sample; over 75% occur only once, and more than 0.85% lies in the top ten. The participants were between about 18 and 90 years old and came from roughly 24 US areas. Participant reports of clinical history set cohort assignment. The ends lost 5 bases at V and 3 bases at J; junction bases unmatched: 5. From germline, CDR1 is MGHDK and CDR2 SYGVNS. The length of the CDR3 is 15 residues. Sequenced input: PBMCs or T cells enriched from blood (not recorded which). This clonotype originated in a woman in her twenties or thirties with acute COVID-19. The chain carries TRBV25-1 and TRBJ1-3; 9 nucleotides match TRBD1. In DNA form, the CDR3 reads TGTGCCAGCAGTCACAGGGGGCCGGGTGGAAACACCATATATTTT. Protein product: CASSHRGPGGNTIYF.